These 32 T cell receptor beta chains share one sample of origin, sequenced in a study of control samples from healthy donors and cancer patients. Profiling relied on immunoSEQ multiplex PCR, and the TCRdb table lists in-frame clones only, not all of them. The table includes about 180,000 clones, nearly 90% detected once. Sequenced sample: blood. Receptors originate from a woman aged 45-65 years in good health.

This clone was detected a few times. The J gene is TRBJ1-1, the V gene TRBV14; D call uncertain. The germline gives CDR1 SGHDN, CDR2 FVKESK. V was pared by 4 bases and J by 3 bases, with 9 bases between. The CDR3 sequence is 13 residues long. The CDR3 DNA is TGTGCCAGCAGCCGAAGCGGGGACACTGAAGCTTTCTTT. As protein: CASSRSGDTEAFF.

The V call is TRBV2, the J call TRBJ1-1; TRBD1 might be the D (5 bases). Germline V gene lookup returns CDR1 SNHLY and CDR2 FYNNEI. Trimming removed 6 bases at V and 3 bases at J, with 17 bases between. The CDR3 has 15 residues. The CDR3 spells CASRRTGGGDTEAFF. The CDR3 region has the DNA TGTGCCAGCAGGCGAACCGGGGGAGGGGACACTGAAGCTTTCTTT.

V usage is TRBV28 and J usage is TRBJ1-1, with D perhaps matching TRBD1 (5 bases). CDR1 is MDHEN, CDR2 SYDVKM, per germline. Trimming removed 5 bases at V and 6 bases at J, with 22 bases between. The CDR3 covers 16 residues. Here the CDR3 reads CASSGAGTLRTSEAFF. The CDR3 DNA follows: TGTGCCAGCAGTGGGGCAGGGACCCTACGAACATCTGAAGCTTTCTTT.

This chain connects TRBV15 to TRBJ1-2; D gene ambiguous. The CDR3 runs to 13 residues. V gave up 3 bases and J gave up 5 bases, with 10 bases separating them. Germline values: CDR1 LNHNV, CDR2 YYDKDF (reference sequence). The CDR3: CATSSEGWYGYTF. In DNA form, the CDR3 reads TGTGCCACCAGCAGTGAAGGGTGGTATGGCTACACCTTC.

The chain combines TRBV7-2 with TRBJ1-1, with a tentative D call TRBD1 (5 bases). Trimming took off 5 bases at V and 4 bases at J, with 20 bases between the two ends. Germline V gene lookup returns CDR1 SGHTA and CDR2 FQGNSA. The CDR3 has 16 residues. This CDR3 reads CASSQRGLERGTEAFF. CDR3 in DNA: TGTGCCAGCAGCCAAAGGGGTCTCGAGAGGGGCACTGAAGCTTTCTTT.

The rearrangement uses TRBV19 and TRBJ1-1; no firm D call. The V gene lost 6 bases and the J gene lost 0 bases, with 8 bases spanning the gap. The CDR3 is 13 amino acids. CDR1 and CDR2 (germline): LNHDA, SQIVND (reference sequence). This chain's CDR3 is CASSPGMNTEAFF. CDR3 sequence (DNA): TGTGCCAGTAGCCCCGGTATGAACACTGAAGCTTTCTTT.

The chain employs TRBV4-2 and TRBJ1-1; no clear D gene. This CDR3 has 15 amino acids. V was clipped by 0 bases and J by 0 bases, with 8 bases between them. Germline-derived CDR1 and CDR2 are LGHNA and YNFKEQ. CDR3 nucleotide sequence: TGTGCCAGCAGCCAAGAGACGGACTTGAACACTGAAGCTTTCTTT. Residues: CASSQETDLNTEAFF.

The rearrangement links TRBV5-1 to TRBJ1-6, with D possibly TRBD1 on 6 matching bases. The germline V and J ends were trimmed by 0 bases and 5 bases, with 15 bases remaining between them. Germline V gene data show CDR1 as SGHRS and CDR2 as YFSETQ. The CDR3 totals 17 residues. The CDR3 DNA reads as TGCGCCAGCAGCTTGGTGGTCCGGACAGCTGATAATTCACCCCTCCACTTT. Encoded protein: CASSLVVRTADNSPLHF.

This chain joins TRBV5-8 and TRBJ2-7, with a tentative D call TRBD1 (6 bases). The germline V gene has CDR1 SGHTS and CDR2 YDEGEE. Deletions cut 0 bases from V and 4 bases from J, with 17 bases between. CDR3 size: 16 residues. The CDR3 loop is CASSLAFGRGTYEQYF. DNA for the CDR3: TGTGCCAGCAGCTTGGCCTTCGGCAGGGGCACGTACGAGCAGTACTTC.

The rearrangement joins TRBV19 to TRBJ2-1; D unclear. There are 12 residues in the CDR3. CDR1 and CDR2 from the germline V gene are LNHDA and SQIVND (reference sequence). The V end was cut by 6 bases, the J end by 10 bases, with 13 bases between. Here the CDR3 DNA reads TGTGCCAGTAGCCGACCATTAGGGGAGCAGTTCTTC. Translated: CASSRPLGEQFF.

The chain has TRBV28 and TRBJ1-3; unclear D gene. The CDR3 contains 14 residues. Germline V gene sequence: CDR1 MDHEN, CDR2 SYDVKM. Deletions cut 7 bases from V and 4 bases from J, with 14 bases between. The CDR3 reads CASTEAPRGNTIYF. In nucleotides, the CDR3 is TGTGCCAGCACGGAGGCCCCTCGGGGAAACACCATATATTTT.

The genes are TRBV10-2 and TRBJ2-1, with TRBD2 identical over 8 bases. Losses at the gene ends were 5 bases for V and 9 bases for J; bases not matched to a gene: 18. The CDR3 sequence is 17 residues long. The V gene's germline CDR1 is WSHSY and CDR2 SAAADI. This CDR3 reads CASSFLKRGPRGGEQFF. For the CDR3, the DNA is TGCGCCAGCAGTTTCTTAAAGCGGGGGCCGAGGGGGGGTGAGCAGTTCTTC.

This chain uses TRBV3-1 (or the pseudogene TRBV3-2) with TRBJ1-2; 9 bases fit TRBD1. CDR3 length: 17 amino acids. V shed 0 bases, J shed 8 bases, and the junction held 13 bases outside the gene matches. Germline V CDR1 and CDR2: LGHDT, YNNKEL (reference sequence). CDR3 in amino acids: CASSQDLNRGREGGYTF. CDR3 nucleotide sequence: TGTGCCAGCAGCCAAGATTTGAACAGGGGGCGTGAGGGAGGCTACACCTTC.

V usage is TRBV6-1 and J usage is TRBJ1-5; D not resolved. Germline lookup yields CDR1 MNHNS and CDR2 SASEGT. CDR3 length equals 13 residues. The V and J ends lost 0 bases and 11 bases respectively, with 11 bases between them. In nucleotides, the CDR3 is TGTGCCAGCAGTGAAGCCCCTGGGGAGACCCAGCATTTT. The encoded protein is CASSEAPGETQHF.

This chain connects TRBV6-1 to TRBJ2-2; D possibly corresponds to TRBD1 (6 bases). The germline gives CDR1 MNHNS, CDR2 SASEGT. The CDR3 runs to 16 residues. Trimming took 4 bases from V and 2 from J, leaving 14 bases between them. CDR3 sequence reads: CASSVLGRGNTGELFF. Written as DNA, the CDR3 is TGTGCCAGCAGTGTCTTGGGCAGGGGAAACACCGGGGAGCTGTTTTTT.

The V call is TRBV5-6, the J call TRBJ1-1; 8 bases map to TRBD1. This CDR3 contains 17 residues. V shed 3 bases, J shed 0 bases, and the junction held 10 bases outside the gene matches. Per germline, CDR1 SGHDT and CDR2 YYEEEE. CDR3 bases: TGTGCCAGCAGCTGGGGCGGACAGGGTAGGATGAACACTGAAGCTTTCTTT. Its protein is CASSWGGQGRMNTEAFF.

V and J are TRBV18 and TRBJ1-5, with D hard to call. The CDR3 contains 14 residues. CDR1 and CDR2 from the germline V gene are KGHSH and LQKENI. The V end lost 2 bases, the J end lost 4 bases, and 9 bases lay between the germline ends. The CDR3 sequence: CASSPGGWNQPQHF. CDR3 in DNA: TGTGCCAGCTCACCAGGTGGGTGGAATCAGCCCCAGCATTTT.

This chain connects TRBV7-3 to TRBJ2-1; D is unresolved. The V end lost 1 base, the J end lost 8 bases, and 9 bases lay between the germline ends. The germline V gene has CDR1 SGHTA and CDR2 FQGTGA. The CDR3 totals 13 residues. The DNA for the CDR3 is TGTGCCAGCAGCTTAAACCGCCAGGATGAGCAGTTCTTC. Translating it yields CASSLNRQDEQFF.

CDR3 sequence (DNA): TGTGCCAGCAGCGGGGGGACAAACACTGAAGCTTTCTTT. Encoded protein: CASSGGTNTEAFF. This chain links TRBV7-3 with TRBJ1-1, with D perhaps TRBD1 (6 bases). Trimming pared 5 bases from V and 2 bases from J, leaving 9 bases between. Germline V gene data show CDR1 as SGHTA and CDR2 as FQGTGA. The CDR3 runs to 13 residues.

The V call is TRBV6-1, the J call TRBJ2-6; perhaps TRBD2 as D (5 bases). Trimming left V 2 bases short and J 3 bases short, with 8 bases between. The CDR3 contains 15 residues. Germline assignment: CDR1 MNHNS and CDR2 SASEGT. The CDR3: CASSEKGDGANVLTF. The CDR3 DNA reads as TGTGCCAGCAGTGAAAAGGGAGATGGGGCCAACGTCCTGACTTTC.

The gene calls are TRBV28 and TRBJ1-3; 7 bases map to TRBD1. The germline gives CDR1 MDHEN, CDR2 SYDVKM. The length of the CDR3 is 14 residues. The junction had 4 bases not matched to a gene; V was cut back by 7 bases and J by 1 base. CDR3 sequence: CASINRGSGNTIYF. The CDR3 DNA reads TGTGCCAGCATCAACAGGGGATCTGGAAACACCATATATTTT.

The rearrangement joins TRBV6-2 or TRBV6-3 to TRBJ1-1; D gene ambiguous. Germline V gene data show CDR1 as MNHEY and CDR2 as SVGEGT. Trimming cost V 2 bases and J 3 bases, with 16 bases left between them. CDR3 length: 16 residues. DNA of the CDR3: TGTGCCAGCAGTTACACCCCCCCCAGGACGGACACTGAAGCTTTCTTT. It specifies CASSYTPPRTDTEAFF.

V and J are TRBV4-2 and TRBJ1-3; perhaps TRBD1 as D (5 bases). There are 18 residues in the CDR3. Trimming pared 2 bases from V and 0 bases from J, leaving 17 bases between. Germline V gives CDR1 LGHNA, CDR2 YNFKEQ. The CDR3 protein is CASSQTPGAGGSGNTIYF. CDR3 DNA sequence: TGTGCCAGCAGCCAAACCCCGGGAGCGGGGGGCTCTGGAAACACCATATATTTT.

The J gene is TRBJ1-4, the V gene TRBV12-3 or TRBV12-4; D unresolved. CDR3 length: 13 residues. V was cut by 5 bases and J by 2 bases, with 6 bases left in between. For the CDR3, the DNA is TGTGCCAGCAGTCATCGGACTAATGAAAAACTGTTTTTT. This encodes CASSHRTNEKLFF.

The genes are TRBV7-9 and TRBJ1-6; TRBD1 matches at 11 bases. CDR3 length equals 13 residues. CDR1 and CDR2 from the germline V gene are SEHNR and FQNEAQ (reference sequence). V was pared by 5 bases and J by 10 bases, with 1 base of the junction left unmatched. CDR3 bases: TGTGCCAGCAGCGGGACAGGGGGGTCACCCCTCCACTTT. Translating gives CASSGTGGSPLHF.

The chain couples TRBV14 to TRBJ2-1; no clear D. The CDR3 sequence is 17 residues long. The V gene's germline CDR1 is SGHDN and CDR2 FVKESK. Trimming took off 1 base at V and 0 bases at J, with 13 bases between the two ends. The CDR3 DNA sequence: TGTGCCAGCAGCCAAGTTAGGTCCCCGTCCTCCTACAATGAGCAGTTCTTC. Amino acids: CASSQVRSPSSYNEQFF.

The rearrangement uses TRBV7-2 and TRBJ2-1; either TRBD1 or TRBD2 may fit D (6 bases each). In germline, CDR1 is SGHTA, CDR2 FQGNSA. The CDR3 consists of 13 residues. The V gene lost 3 bases and the J gene lost 9 bases, with 12 bases spanning the gap. The CDR3 sequence is CASSFKGGSEQFF. The CDR3 nucleotides are TGTGCCAGCAGCTTCAAGGGGGGATCTGAGCAGTTCTTC.

CDR3 sequence (DNA): TGTGCCAGCAGTCCCCGGCAGGTCGGGACCCAGTACTTC. It specifies CASSPRQVGTQYF. V usage is TRBV6-2 or TRBV6-3 and J usage is TRBJ2-5, with D hard to call. The CDR3 is made up of 13 amino acids. The germline CDR1 and CDR2 sequences are MNHEY and SVGEGT. Deletions cut 5 bases from V and 7 bases from J, with 14 bases between.

Concerning this clone itself: Within the sample, other DNA sequences also encode this same CDR3. The rearrangement uses TRBV29-1 and TRBJ2-3, with D perhaps TRBD2 (5 bases). Germline CDR1 is SQVTM and CDR2 is ANQGSEA. The CDR3 has 12 residues. V was cut by 4 bases and J by 5 bases, with 10 bases left in between. This CDR3 reads CSVGLAGDTQYF. As DNA, the CDR3 is TGCAGCGTTGGCCTAGCTGGAGATACGCAGTATTTT.

The chain employs TRBV5-1 and TRBJ1-2, with 9 nucleotides matching TRBD1. CDR3 length equals 15 residues. J was trimmed by 4 bases and V by 4 bases; bases with no gene match: 8. In germline, CDR1 is SGHRS, CDR2 YFSETQ. CDR3 sequence: CASSDGQGISYGYTF. The CDR3 coding sequence is TGCGCCAGCAGCGACGGACAGGGGATCTCCTATGGCTACACCTTC.

This sequence joins TRBV5-1 and TRBJ2-3; 7 nucleotides align to TRBD2. J was trimmed by 3 bases and V by 2 bases; bases with no gene match: 6. The CDR3 runs 15 residues. From germline, CDR1 is SGHRS and CDR2 YFSETQ. The DNA for the CDR3 is TGCGCCAGCAGCTTAGCGGGAAGGGTAACAGATACGCAGTATTTT. Translated, it gives CASSLAGRVTDTQYF.

The chain has TRBV15 and TRBJ1-6; TRBD1 might be the D (6 bases). The CDR3 is 16 amino acids. V lost 5 bases, J lost 4 bases, and 15 bases lay in between. Germline V gene sequence: CDR1 LNHNV, CDR2 YYDKDF (reference sequence). In nucleotides, the CDR3 is TGTGCCACCAGCGGGAACCTCGGGACATATAATTCACCCCTCCACTTT. Protein sequence: CATSGNLGTYNSPLHF.